Listed below are T cell receptor beta chains from one sample, sequenced in a study of blood T cells in healthy people across ages. Via MiXCR, TCRdb re-called the 5' RACE reads, giving one row per CDR3 protein. The sample holds 630,000 or so distinct CDR3 sequences, about 32% seen once. The source material was blood. Receptor source: a woman aged 80 or older in good health. Each CDR3 is given with its conserved first and last residue. Fields, in order: clone size, D gene, V gene, J gene, CDR3 protein, CDR3 DNA. D genes are given only for firm matches. Part of the rows lack a size; the others show once, few, many or a class for expanded clones.

>NA|NA|TRBV20-1|TRBJ2-2
CSARTGNTGELFF
TGCAGTGCTAGAACAGGGAACACCGGGGAGCTGTTTTTT
>NA|TRBD1|TRBV15|TRBJ1-4
CATSQAAGQIRRGNEKLFF
TGTGCCACCAGCCAAGCAGCGGGACAGATCCGGAGGGGTAATGAAAAACTGTTTTTT
>many|NA|TRBV27|TRBJ2-7
CASSAMGGSEQYF
TGTGCCAGCAGCGCAATGGGAGGAAGCGAGCAGTACTTC
>many|NA|TRBV5-6|TRBJ1-2
CATSKWGPNYGYTF
TGTGCCACCTCCAAGTGGGGGCCCAACTATGGCTACACCTTC
>many|NA|TRBV12-3/TRBV12-4|TRBJ2-3
CASSPRPPRSTDTQYF
TGTGCCAGCAGTCCCCGGCCCCCTAGAAGCACAGATACGCAGTATTTT
>NA|NA|TRBV20-1|TRBJ2-7
CSASLSPYEQYF
TGCAGTGCTAGTCTCAGCCCCTACGAGCAGTACTTC
>many|NA|TRBV28|TRBJ2-7
CASSSGVSEQYF
TGTGCCAGCAGTTCCGGGGTGAGCGAGCAGTACTTC
>many|NA|TRBV23-1|TRBJ2-1
CASSQEGPRRHNEQFF
TGCGCCAGCAGTCAAGAGGGACCGAGGAGACACAATGAGCAGTTCTTC
>NA|NA|TRBV25-1|TRBJ1-2
CACTSKSFGNGYTF
TGTGCCTGCACCTCCAAGAGTTTTGGGAATGGCTACACCTTC
>NA|TRBD1|TRBV20-1|TRBJ1-1
CSARGGTGEAFF
TGCAGTGCCCGGGGGGGGACAGGTGAAGCTTTCTTT
>many|NA|TRBV2|TRBJ1-2
CASSEEFGYGYTF
TGTGCCAGCAGTGAGGAGTTTGGCTATGGCTACACCTTC
>once|NA|TRBV20-1|TRBJ1-2
CSAISEAGVEGYTF
TGCAGTGCTATTTCGGAAGCAGGGGTCGAGGGCTACACCTTC
>NA|TRBD1|TRBV15|TRBJ1-4
CATSRERQGWKTNEKLFF
TGTGCCACCAGCAGAGAACGACAGGGTTGGAAAACTAATGAAAAACTGTTTTTT
>many|NA|TRBV7-8|TRBJ2-3
CASSLQELPTDTQYF
TGTGCCAGCAGCTTACAGGAACTTCCCACAGATACGCAGTATTTT
>NA|NA|TRBV24-1|TRBJ1-2
CATSDSHRAYGYTF
TGTGCCACCAGTGATTCCCACAGGGCCTATGGCTACACCTTC
>NA|NA|TRBV7-9|TRBJ1-1
CASSGGGGERGPEAFF
TGTGCCAGCAGCGGCGGAGGGGGAGAGAGGGGCCCTGAAGCTTTCTTT
>few|TRBD2|TRBV20-1|TRBJ2-5
CSARPPIQRGRQETQYF
TGCAGTGCTAGGCCTCCTATCCAGCGGGGCCGTCAAGAGACCCAGTACTTC
>many|NA|TRBV7-8|TRBJ1-6
CASSPRQDTTQDSPLHF
TGTGCCAGCAGCCCAAGACAAGACACCACTCAGGATTCACCCCTCCACTTT
>NA|TRBD1|TRBV5-1|TRBJ2-5
CASSSDWTGQETQYF
TGCGCCAGCAGCTCGGATTGGACAGGGCAAGAGACCCAGTACTTC
>many|TRBD1|TRBV5-1|TRBJ2-3
CASSPGQSTDTQYF
TGTGCCAGCAGCCCGGGACAGTCCACAGATACGCAGTATTTT
>many|TRBD1|TRBV29-1|TRBJ1-5
CSVLGQVGQPQHF
TGCAGCGTCCTGGGACAGGTGGGCCAGCCCCAGCATTTT
>many|NA|TRBV15|TRBJ2-7
CATSRDLIYEQYF
TGTGCCACCAGCAGAGATCTGATCTACGAGCAGTACTTC
>NA|TRBD1|TRBV14|TRBJ1-1
CASSHHRDSMNTEAFF
TGTGCCAGCAGCCACCATCGGGACAGCATGAACACTGAAGCTTTCTTT
>few|NA|TRBV30|TRBJ1-1
CAWSPQGSEAFF
TGTGCCTGGAGTCCCCAGGGATCTGAAGCTTTCTTT
>few|NA|TRBV12-5|TRBJ1-1
CASGLQENTEAFF
TGTGCTAGTGGTTTACAGGAGAACACTGAAGCTTTCTTT
>many|TRBD1|TRBV5-1|TRBJ2-6
CASSQQGSGSGANVLTF
TGCGCCAGCAGCCAACAGGGGTCGGGCTCTGGGGCCAACGTCCTGACTTTC
>many|NA|TRBV10-3|TRBJ2-3
CAISPSTSSSTDTQYF
TGTGCCATCAGCCCTTCGACTTCTTCTAGCACAGATACGCAGTATTTT
>NA|NA|TRBV9|TRBJ2-2
CASSVMGAGELFF
TGTGCCAGCAGCGTAATGGGGGCCGGGGAGCTGTTTTTT
>NA|NA|TRBV28|TRBJ2-7
CASRPGGSGRVREQYF
TGTGCCAGCAGGCCAGGGGGATCGGGGAGGGTCCGCGAGCAGTACTTC
>NA|NA|TRBV20-1|TRBJ2-5
CSAEASELETQYF
TGCAGTGCCGAAGCATCCGAGCTAGAGACCCAGTACTTC
>few|NA|TRBV28|TRBJ2-6
CASRLGQSGANVRTF
TGTGCCAGCAGACTTGGACAGTCTGGGGCCAACGTCCGGACTTTC
>few|NA|TRBV2|TRBJ1-1
CASSEEENTEAFF
TGTGCCAGCAGTGAAGAGGAGAACACTGAAGCTTTCTTT
>many|TRBD1|TRBV7-3|TRBJ1-2
CASSPRTGVGYTF
TGTGCCAGCAGCCCCCGGACAGGGGTCGGCTACACCTTC